This TCR beta chain was retrieved from a study of blood T cells in healthy people across ages. Sample-barcoded 5' priming and a J-beta primer mix drove a second PCR of 7 to 11 cycles. TCRdb recomputed calls from the 5' RACE reads with MiXCR, one row per CDR3 protein. The table lists fewer than 1.5 million distinct CDR3 sequences, roughly 40% of them singletons. V lost 4 bases, J lost 7 bases, and 13 bases lay in between. The CDR3 length is 13 residues. In germline, CDR1 is MNHNS, CDR2 SASEGT. The sample taken for sequencing was blood. This sequence joins TRBV6-1 and TRBJ1-1; D is unclear. The clonotype originates from a woman between 18 and 29 years old in good health. This chain's CDR3 is CASSAGVRGEAFF. The CDR3 DNA reads TGTGCCAGCAGTGCCGGGGTGCGCGGTGAAGCTTTCTTT.